The 20 T cell receptor beta chains listed next were all sequenced from one sample in a study of memory CD4+ T cells and cytomegalovirus serostatus (dated by TCRdb to 2018 to 2020). Single viable CD3+CD4+CD8-CD45RO+ cells were sorted as memory CD4+ T cells on a FACSAria II. Libraries were built with the immunoSEQ multiplex PCR assay. TCRdb retrieved this table from immuneACCESS and kept in-frame rearrangements only. Not all clones are present; in checked studies, unresolved V genes account for under half, and no reason is known for the remainder. The sample yields some 41,000 clones; roughly 80% were counted once. Roughly 0.87% of the sample lies in the top ten. The sequenced sample consisted of memory CD4+ T cells from blood. The receptors were sampled from an adult in good health and CMV-seronegative.

In this sample, this clone turned up once. V usage is TRBV18 and J usage is TRBJ2-5, with 9 bases that match TRBD1. Germline V gene sequence: CDR1 KGHSH, CDR2 LQKENI. This CDR3 region has 13 residues. V gave up 4 bases and J gave up 5 bases; unmatched junction bases: 2. CDR3 in DNA: TGTGCCAGCTCACGGGACAGGGTTGAGACCCAGTACTTC. Protein product: CASSRDRVETQYF.

This chain links TRBV5-5 with TRBJ2-3; possible D gene TRBD1, 6 bases. The germline V gene encodes CDR1 SGHKS and CDR2 YYEKEE (reference sequence). CDR3 size: 14 residues. Trimming cost V 4 bases and J 0 bases, with 9 bases left between them. CDR3 DNA: TGTGCCAGCAGCCGGCAGGGGAGCACAGATACGCAGTATTTT. It translates to CASSRQGSTDTQYF.

The chain employs TRBV5-1 and TRBJ1-1, with D possibly TRBD1 on 5 matching bases. The CDR3 is made up of 14 amino acids. V was cut by 1 base and J by 4 bases, with 11 bases left in between. CDR1 and CDR2 from the germline V gene are SGHRS and YFSETQ. The DNA of the CDR3 is TGCGCCAGCAGCTTGAGCGGGGACGGCACTGAAGCTTTCTTT. It specifies CASSLSGDGTEAFF.

V usage is TRBV15 and J usage is TRBJ1-1; D not certain. This CDR3 is 15 amino acids long. The V end was cut by 2 bases, the J end by 1 base, with 11 bases between. The germline V gene encodes CDR1 LNHNV and CDR2 YYDKDF (reference sequence). The CDR3 reads CATSRRDGSNTEAFF. DNA of the CDR3: TGTGCCACCAGCAGACGCGACGGCTCGAACACTGAAGCTTTCTTT. The full variable domain, in which reference TRBV15 and TRBJ1-1 provide the parts outside the CDR3, is DAMVIQNPRYQVTQFGKPVTLSCSQTLNHNVMYWYQQKSSQAPKLLFHYYDKDFNNEADTPDNFQSRRPNTSFCFLDIRSPGLGDTAMYLCATSRRDGSNTEAFFGQGTRLTVV.

The rearrangement joins TRBV5-1 to TRBJ2-3; D not resolved. Trimming removed 6 bases from V and 2 bases from J, with 16 bases in between. The length of the CDR3 is 15 residues. Germline CDR1 and CDR2: SGHRS and YFSETQ. This CDR3 reads CASTKDGLATDTQYF. The CDR3 nucleotides read TGCGCCAGCACCAAAGACGGATTAGCCACAGATACGCAGTATTTT.

V and J are TRBV7-2 and TRBJ1-5, with 7 bases that match TRBD1. In germline, CDR1 is SGHTA, CDR2 FQGNSA. Trimming cost V 2 bases and J 6 bases; bases outside gene matches: 1. This CDR3 region has 13 residues. CDR3 in DNA: TGTGCCAGCAGCTTACAGGGGGGTCAGCCCCAGCATTTT. Its protein is CASSLQGGQPQHF.

This clone was observed a single time. This chain uses TRBV14 with TRBJ2-3, with D possibly being TRBD1 (6 bases). The J call may be incorrect, as the DNA end agrees better with TRBJ1-5. The CDR3 sequence is 16 residues long. Germline CDR1 reads SGHDN; CDR2 reads FVKESK. This CDR3 is CASSQDSGAGTDTQHF. DNA of the CDR3: TGTGCCAGCAGCCAAGACTCGGGGGCCGGCACAGATACGCAGCATTTT.

The V gene is TRBV15, the J gene TRBJ1-1; D not certain. V lost 8 bases and J 3 bases, leaving 13 bases between the germline ends. CDR1 is LNHNV and CDR2 is YYDKDF in the germline V gene (reference sequence). The CDR3 has 13 residues. The CDR3 sequence is CATRDGIHTEAFF. The CDR3 DNA sequence: TGTGCCACCCGTGACGGCATCCACACTGAAGCTTTCTTT.

The chain employs TRBV5-4 and TRBJ2-7; the match to TRBD1 covers 9 bases. With 4 bases clipped from V and 4 bases from J, the junction kept 6 bases outside the gene matches. Germline V gene lookup returns CDR1 SGHNT and CDR2 YYREEE (reference sequence). The CDR3 sequence is 14 residues long. CDR3 amino acids: CASSPRGQGYEQYF. The DNA for the CDR3 is TGTGCCAGCAGCCCCCGTGGACAGGGGTACGAGCAGTACTTC.

This clone has more than one count but fewer than ten. This rearrangement joins TRBV19 to TRBJ1-1; 9 positions match TRBD1. This CDR3 is 15 amino acids long. Germline V CDR1 and CDR2: LNHDA, SQIVND (reference sequence). Trimming took 3 bases from V and 3 from J; bases not matched to a gene: 5. The CDR3 DNA reads TGTGCCAGTAGTATGGGGCGGACAGGGGACACTGAAGCTTTCTTT. It is translated as CASSMGRTGDTEAFF.

The rearrangement links TRBV9 to TRBJ2-5; D possibly corresponds to TRBD2 (6 bases). V shed 0 bases and J shed 1 base, with 13 bases lying between them. This CDR3 has 16 residues. Germline V gives CDR1 SGDLS, CDR2 YYNGEE. The CDR3 loop is CASSVAGGTGQETQYF. In nucleotides, the CDR3 is TGTGCCAGCAGCGTAGCCGGGGGAACGGGCCAAGAGACCCAGTACTTC.

V gene TRBV30 combines with J gene TRBJ2-2; D gene unclear. The length of the CDR3 is 13 residues. V was shortened by 0 bases and J by 5 bases, with 7 bases between the two germline ends. Germline V gene sequence: CDR1 GTSNPN, CDR2 SVGIG (reference sequence). The CDR3 reads CAWSVSSTGELFF. The DNA of the CDR3 is TGTGCCTGGAGTGTTTCCTCAACCGGGGAGCTGTTTTTT.

This clone appeared a few times. The chain has TRBV18 and TRBJ1-1; D call uncertain. The V end was cut by 2 bases, the J end by 1 base, with 14 bases between. This CDR3 spans 16 amino acids. Germline CDR1 KGHSH, CDR2 LQKENI. The CDR3 loop is CASSPNDFGGNTEAFF. The CDR3 coding sequence is TGTGCCAGCTCACCAAACGACTTTGGAGGGAACACTGAAGCTTTCTTT.

J is TRBJ1-1 and V is TRBV7-3, with D possibly matching TRBD1 (5 bases). V shed 1 base and J shed 0 bases, with 12 bases lying between them. The CDR3 runs to 16 residues. The germline V gene has CDR1 SGHTA and CDR2 FQGTGA. This chain's CDR3 is CASSLRGGVMNTEAFF. For the CDR3, the DNA is TGTGCCAGCAGCTTAAGGGGGGGTGTAATGAACACTGAAGCTTTCTTT.

The chain combines TRBV11-3 with TRBJ1-5; D possibly corresponds to TRBD1 (6 bases). Germline loops: CDR1 SGHNT, CDR2 YENEEA. Trimming removed 5 bases at V and 5 bases at J, with 13 bases between. CDR3 length equals 14 residues. CDR3 DNA sequence: TGTGCCAGCAGCCTACAGGGATTTGATCAGCCCCAGCATTTT. Translating gives CASSLQGFDQPQHF.

The chain joins TRBV2 to TRBJ1-2, with D possibly being TRBD1 (6 bases). CDR3 length: 14 amino acids. Deletions cut 7 bases from V and 7 bases from J, with 19 bases between. CDR1 is SNHLY and CDR2 is FYNNEI in the germline V gene. The CDR3 nucleotides read TGTGCCAGCACTAAATCCCCAGGGGATTCTGGCTACACCTTC. Its translation: CASTKSPGDSGYTF.

J is TRBJ2-5 and V is TRBV5-1, with 10 bases that match TRBD1. The junction had 7 bases not matched to a gene; V was cut back by 7 bases and J by 4 bases. The CDR3 consists of 14 residues. Germline V CDR1 and CDR2: SGHRS, YFSETQ. The chain's CDR3 is CASRPGQGLETQYF. In nucleotides, the CDR3 is TGCGCCAGCCGCCCGGGACAGGGGTTAGAGACCCAGTACTTC.

The rearrangement joins TRBV11-2 to TRBJ1-2; possibly TRBD1 for D (5 bases). This CDR3 has 17 amino acids. Between the trimmed V and J ends, which lost 3 bases and 0 bases, there was a span of 17 bases. Germline values: CDR1 SGHAT, CDR2 FQNNGV. The chain's CDR3 is CASSLEGTGGSNYGYTF. Written as DNA, the CDR3 is TGTGCCAGCAGCTTGGAAGGGACTGGGGGTTCTAACTATGGCTACACCTTC.

This chain joins TRBV11-2 and TRBJ1-1; tentative D call: TRBD1 (5 bases). V was shortened by 5 bases and J by 2 bases, with 9 bases between the two germline ends. Germline V gives CDR1 SGHAT, CDR2 FQNNGV. This CDR3 has 13 amino acids. The CDR3 coding sequence is TGTGCCAGCAGCCCCGGGGGTAACACTGAAGCTTTCTTT. Protein: CASSPGGNTEAFF. The variable domain in full, with the rest retrieved from reference TRBV11-2 and TRBJ1-1, is EAGVAQSPRYKIIEKRQSVAFWCNPISGHATLYWYQQILGQGPKLLIQFQNNGVVDDSQLPKDRFSAERLKGVDSTLKIQPAKLEDSAVYLCASSPGGNTEAFFGQGTRLTVV.

The chain recombines TRBV7-3 with TRBJ2-5; no clear D. Germline assignment: CDR1 SGHTA and CDR2 FQGTGA. Trimming cost V 5 bases and J 1 base, with 8 bases left between them. CDR3 length: 13 residues. The CDR3 region has the DNA TGTGCCAGCAGCCCCGGGCCCCAAGAGACCCAGTACTTC. Translated: CASSPGPQETQYF.